This passage covers 25 T cell receptor beta chains from one sample sequenced in a study of post-analysis software for immune sequencing data. Every TCR beta cDNA library bore unique molecular identifiers. TCRdb fed the PCR reads into MiXCR, producing one record per CDR3 protein. The repertoire holds hundreds of thousands of distinct CDR3 sequences, with roughly 50% as singletons. Study findings and constraints: The five TRBV segments detected at higher frequency in patients than in controls included TRBV5-6, TRBV5-1 and TRBV20-1.

No antigen has been assigned to these receptors. The sequenced sample was blood. Receptors originate from a girl aged 10 to 17 with multiple sclerosis.

J is TRBJ1-1 and V is TRBV7-2, with a weak D call TRBD1 (5 bases). Per the germline V gene, CDR1 is SGHTA and CDR2 is FQGNSA. V shed 11 bases and J shed 4 bases, with 14 bases lying between them. CDR3 size: 12 residues. The CDR3 region has the DNA TGTGCCCTGGCGGGGGTAGGCACTGAAGCTTTCTTT. This gives the protein CALAGVGTEAFF.

V gene TRBV5-1 combines with J gene TRBJ2-5; D may be TRBD1 or TRBD2 (5 bases each). Germline lookup yields CDR1 SGHRS and CDR2 YFSETQ. V was cut by 4 bases and J by 3 bases, with 13 bases left in between. There are 14 residues in the CDR3. CDR3 nucleotide sequence: TGCGCCAGCAGCACCTCCGGGACCAAAGAGACCCAGTACTTC. Encoded protein: CASSTSGTKETQYF.

The chain joins TRBV14 to TRBJ2-7, with 8 bases aligning to TRBD2. With 3 bases clipped from V and 0 bases from J, the junction kept 10 bases outside the gene matches. This CDR3 is built from 17 residues. Germline V gives CDR1 SGHDN, CDR2 FVKESK. The CDR3: CASSQLGWSGSSYEQYF. The CDR3 coding sequence is TGTGCCAGCAGCCAGCTTGGTTGGAGCGGGAGCTCCTACGAGCAGTACTTC. The variable domain in full, completed from reference TRBV14 and TRBJ2-7, reads EAGVTQFPSHSVIEKGQTVTLRCDPISGHDNLYWYRRVMGKEIKFLLHFVKESKQDESGMPNNRFLAERTGGTYSTLKVQPAELEDSGVYFCASSQLGWSGSSYEQYFGPGTRLTVT.

The chain's CDR3 is CASSLGRAGDNEQFF. The CDR3 region has the DNA TGTGCCAGCAGTTTAGGCAGGGCTGGGGACAATGAGCAGTTCTTC. V is TRBV12-3 or TRBV12-4 and J is TRBJ2-1; perhaps TRBD1 as D (5 bases). The CDR3 is 15 residues long. V shed 1 base and J shed 5 bases, with 12 bases lying between them.

The J gene is TRBJ1-2, the V gene TRBV29-1, with D uncertain. Germline values: CDR1 SQVTM, CDR2 ANQGSEA. The CDR3 is 13 residues long. The germline V and J ends were trimmed by 5 bases and 6 bases, with 16 bases remaining between them. The CDR3 sequence is CSVPHPTHNGYTF. CDR3 nucleotides: TGCAGCGTTCCGCACCCGACACATAATGGCTACACCTTC.

The V gene is TRBV29-1, the J gene TRBJ1-1; the match to TRBD1 covers 7 bases. The CDR3 totals 14 residues. The junction had 7 bases not matched to a gene; V was cut back by 3 bases and J by 3 bases. Germline-derived CDR1 and CDR2 are SQVTM and ANQGSEA. CDR3 residues: CSVEVRGLDTEAFF. For the CDR3, the DNA is TGCAGCGTTGAGGTTAGGGGGCTTGACACTGAAGCTTTCTTT.

This chain connects TRBV6-1 to TRBJ1-2, with D possibly matching TRBD1 (6 bases). The CDR3 totals 16 residues. V was clipped by 6 bases and J by 8 bases, with 25 bases between them. Germline CDR1 MNHNS, CDR2 SASEGT. DNA of the CDR3: TGTGCCAGCAGAGCGCGAGAAACAGGGCCCCAAGGCGGCTACACCTTC. The encoded protein is CASRARETGPQGGYTF.

This clonotype was counted only a few times. The V and J genes are TRBV5-1 and TRBJ1-2, with D perhaps matching TRBD1 (5 bases). CDR1 and CDR2 from the germline V gene are SGHRS and YFSETQ. The CDR3 runs to 12 residues. Between the trimmed V and J ends, which lost 4 bases and 8 bases, there was a span of 12 bases. CDR3 residues: CASSDAGDGYTF. CDR3 bases: TGCGCCAGCAGCGACGCGGGGGACGGCTACACCTTC.

The rearrangement uses TRBV5-5 and TRBJ1-4; D might be TRBD1 (5 bases). Looked up from germline, CDR1 is SGHKS and CDR2 is YYEKEE (reference sequence). The ends were cut back, 1 base at V and 5 bases at J, with 12 bases in the middle. The CDR3 is 15 amino acids. The CDR3 DNA reads as TGTGCCAGCAGCTTGAGGGGCAGGGCGAATGAAAAACTGTTTTTT. This encodes CASSLRGRANEKLFF.

The gene calls are TRBV2 and TRBJ2-7, with D hard to call. The V and J ends lost 4 bases and 3 bases respectively, with 7 bases between them. The CDR3 loop spans 12 amino acids. Germline values: CDR1 SNHLY, CDR2 FYNNEI. The CDR3 region has the DNA TGTGCCAGCAGTGCTGGCTACTACGAGCAGTACTTC. Protein product: CASSAGYYEQYF.

As for this clonotype: Its ends do not fully match the called genes, so a read error is possible. The chain has TRBV7-2 and TRBJ2-5, with a possible D match to TRBD2 (7 bases). The length of the CDR3 is 14 residues. Per germline, CDR1 SGHTA and CDR2 FQGNSA. The CDR3 bases are TGTGCCAGCAGGATAGGCGGGGGCCAAGAGACCCGGTACTTC. Protein sequence: CASRIGGGQETRYF.

As DNA, the CDR3 is TGCAGTGCCCCGGAAACAGGGAGGAACACTGAAGCTTTCTTT. This encodes CSAPETGRNTEAFF. This sequence joins TRBV20-1 and TRBJ1-1; maybe TRBD1 (6 bases). The V end was cut by 6 bases, the J end by 1 base, with 15 bases between. The CDR3 has 14 residues. Germline CDR1 is DFQATT and CDR2 is SNEGSKA (reference sequence).

The chain carries TRBV14 and TRBJ2-7, with D unresolved. The DNA end is a closer match to TRBJ2-5, so the J assignment may be wrong. Germline-derived CDR1 and CDR2 are SGHDN and FVKESK. The CDR3 is 12 residues long. The CDR3 DNA reads as TGTGCCAGCAGCCAAGAATCTGAGACCCAGTACTTC. Its protein is CASSQESETQYF.

This chain connects TRBV24-1 to TRBJ2-3; TRBD1 matches 12 bases. The CDR3 has 16 residues. The ends lost 4 bases at V and 4 bases at J; junction bases unmatched: 5. In germline, CDR1 is KGHDR, CDR2 SFDVKD. The CDR3 loop reads CATSDPGQGAADTQYF. DNA for the CDR3: TGTGCCACCAGTGACCCGGGACAGGGGGCAGCAGATACGCAGTATTTT.

The rearrangement links TRBV5-1 to TRBJ2-3, with a weak D call TRBD1 (6 bases). V gave up 7 bases and J gave up 1 base, with 13 bases separating them. In germline, CDR1 is SGHRS, CDR2 YFSETQ. This CDR3 is 14 amino acids long. CDR3 region: CASLRTAGTDTQYF. Here the CDR3 DNA reads TGCGCCAGCCTCAGGACAGCCGGCACAGATACGCAGTATTTT. The full variable domain, completed using reference TRBV5-1 and TRBJ2-3, is KAGVTQTPRYLIKTRGQQVTLSCSPISGHRSVSWYQQTPGQGLQFLFEYFSETQRNKGNFPGRFSGRQFSNSRSEMNVSTLELGDSALYLCASLRTAGTDTQYFGPGTRLTVL.

This sequence joins TRBV12-3 or TRBV12-4 and TRBJ2-1; TRBD1 might be the D (5 bases). The CDR3 contains 12 residues. Deletions cut 3 bases from V and 6 bases from J, with 6 bases between. The CDR3 sequence: CASSFRVNEQFF. The CDR3 region has the DNA TGTGCCAGCAGTTTCAGGGTCAATGAGCAGTTCTTC.

This clonotype has more than one count but fewer than ten. The chain links TRBV14 to TRBJ1-1; D ambiguous. Trimming left V 2 bases short and J 0 bases short, with 10 bases between. CDR1 and CDR2 from the germline V gene are SGHDN and FVKESK. This CDR3 spans 15 amino acids. The CDR3 here is CASSQPSRVNTEAFF. The CDR3 DNA follows: TGTGCCAGCAGCCAACCTTCTCGGGTGAACACTGAAGCTTTCTTT.

V is TRBV7-9 and J is TRBJ2-1; 9 positions agree with TRBD1. V shed 5 bases and J 7 bases; nucleotides not matched to a gene: 6. This CDR3 has 14 amino acids. The germline V gene encodes CDR1 SEHNR and CDR2 FQNEAQ (reference sequence). CDR3 coding DNA: TGTGCCAGCAGCCCCCCGGGGACAGGGAATGAGCAGTTCTTC. Translated: CASSPPGTGNEQFF.

The chain recombines TRBV29-1 with TRBJ1-1; D gene uncertain. This CDR3 has 12 residues. The V gene's germline CDR1 is SQVTM and CDR2 ANQGSEA. V dropped 4 bases and J dropped 5 bases, with 11 bases sitting between them. The CDR3: CSVAAGRTEAFF. The DNA of the CDR3 is TGCAGCGTTGCGGCGGGGAGGACTGAAGCTTTCTTT. The full variable domain, its missing parts supplied by reference TRBV29-1 and TRBJ1-1, is SAVISQKPSRDICQRGTSLTIQCQVDSQVTMMFWYRQQPGQSLTLIATANQGSEATYESGFVIDKFPISRPNLTFSTLTVSNMSPEDSSIYLCSVAAGRTEAFFGQGTRLTVV.

Only a few counts were recorded for this clonotype. The genes are TRBV29-1 and TRBJ1-2; D remains ambiguous. The CDR3 contains 15 residues. Per the germline V gene, CDR1 is SQVTM and CDR2 is ANQGSEA. With 1 base removed from V and 4 bases from J, the gap between germline ends came to 16 bases. CDR3 DNA: TGCAGCGTTGAAGTGCGGAAGGAAGGCGCCTATGGCTACACCTTC. It codes for CSVEVRKEGAYGYTF.

CDR3 DNA sequence: TGCAGTGGATTCGATGGCTACACCTTC. It codes for CSGFDGYTF. This chain joins TRBV20-1 and TRBJ1-2; the D is unclear. V was cut by 7 bases and J by 6 bases, with 6 bases left in between. The CDR3 is 9 amino acids. Germline lookup yields CDR1 DFQATT and CDR2 SNEGSKA (reference sequence).

This clonotype has only a few counts. The chain employs TRBV7-2 and TRBJ2-6, with 7 bases aligning to TRBD2. Looked up from germline, CDR1 is SGHTA and CDR2 is FQGNSA. V lost 4 bases, J lost 0 bases, and 12 bases stayed unmatched. This CDR3 has 19 amino acids. CDR3 sequence: CASSSNSGTLNSGANVLTF. The CDR3 DNA reads TGTGCCAGCAGCTCAAACAGCGGGACCCTAAACTCTGGGGCCAACGTCCTGACTTTC.

This clonotype is a singleton in its sample. This chain uses TRBV5-1 with TRBJ2-3, with 7 bases lining up with TRBD1. Trimming took 4 bases from V and 7 from J; bases not matched to a gene: 12. CDR1 SGHRS and CDR2 YFSETQ come from the germline V gene. The length of the CDR3 is 15 residues. DNA of the CDR3: TGCGCCAGCAGCGCCACCGGGACAGACGCTAATACGCAGTATTTT. It encodes CASSATGTDANTQYF.

CDR3 nucleotides: TGTGCCAGCAGCTTACTTACAGGGGTATCCTACGAGCAGTACTTC. It encodes CASSLLTGVSYEQYF. This chain uses TRBV11-2 with TRBJ2-7, with 7 bases that match TRBD1. Germline values: CDR1 SGHAT, CDR2 FQNNGV. The CDR3 covers 15 residues. J lost 1 base, V lost 2 bases, and 5 bases had no gene match. The full variable domain, its missing parts supplied by reference TRBV11-2 and TRBJ2-7, is EAGVAQSPRYKIIEKRQSVAFWCNPISGHATLYWYQQILGQGPKLLIQFQNNGVVDDSQLPKDRFSAERLKGVDSTLKIQPAKLEDSAVYLCASSLLTGVSYEQYFGPGTRLTVT.

V and J are TRBV7-9 and TRBJ1-2, with 7 bases aligning to TRBD1. The J segment lost 4 bases and the V segment lost 4 bases, leaving 6 bases of the junction unmatched. Germline CDR1 reads SEHNR; CDR2 reads FQNEAQ (reference sequence). The CDR3 contains 14 residues. CDR3 sequence (DNA): TGTGCCAGCAGCTACCGGGACAGCGCCTATGGCTACACCTTC. Its translation is CASSYRDSAYGYTF. Full variable domain (remainder filled in from reference TRBV7-9 and TRBJ1-2): DTGVSQNPRHKITKRGQNVTFRCDPISEHNRLYWYRQTLGQGPEFLTYFQNEAQLEKSRLLSDRFSAERPKGSFSTLEIQRTEQGDSAMYLCASSYRDSAYGYTFGSGTRLTVV.